The 22 T cell receptor beta chains reported below all come from one sample, sequenced in a study of control samples from healthy donors and cancer patients (dated by TCRdb to 2020 to 2022). The library was obtained by the immunoSEQ multiplex PCR assay. TCRdb obtained this table from immuneACCESS and retained in-frame rearrangements with V and J assigned. These tables miss some clones; where compared with another copy, unresolved V genes account for less than half of the shortfall, and the remainder is unexplained. The sample table records under 200,000 clones; roughly 94% of these occur just once. The ten top clones hold 12% to 15% of the sample. Source material: PBMCs. The receptors originated from a man aged 55 to 70 with colorectal cancer.

The rearrangement links TRBV12-3 or TRBV12-4 to TRBJ2-7, with a weak D call TRBD2 (5 bases). This CDR3 region has 13 residues. V was cut by 3 bases and J by 3 bases, with 9 bases left in between. CDR3 nucleotide sequence: TGTGCCAGCAGTTTTCTTGAGGGCTACGAGCAGTACTTC. The encoded protein is CASSFLEGYEQYF.

The V and J genes are TRBV3-1 (or the pseudogene TRBV3-2) and TRBJ1-5; no clear D. CDR1 LGHDT and CDR2 YNNKEL come from the germline V gene (reference sequence). This CDR3 is 12 amino acids long. The V and J ends lost 3 bases and 9 bases respectively, with 9 bases between them. The CDR3: CASSQGVGPQHF. The CDR3 DNA reads TGTGCCAGCAGCCAGGGTGTCGGGCCCCAGCATTTT.

This chain uses TRBV7-2 with TRBJ1-1, with D possibly matching TRBD1 (5 bases). Germline V lookup: CDR1 SGHTA, CDR2 FQGNSA. V was cut by 2 bases and J by 1 base, with 11 bases left in between. The CDR3 spans 15 residues. CDR3 region: CASSLLGGGNTEAFF. The CDR3, as DNA: TGTGCCAGCAGCTTACTCGGGGGTGGGAACACTGAAGCTTTCTTT.

J is TRBJ1-2 and V is TRBV7-9, with D uncertain. The CDR3 is made up of 12 amino acids. The V end was cut by 4 bases, the J end by 7 bases, with 10 bases between. CDR1 is SEHNR and CDR2 is FQNEAQ in the germline V gene (reference sequence). CDR3 coding DNA: TGTGCCAGCAGCTCGGGAGCAGCTGGCTACACCTTC. Encoded protein: CASSSGAAGYTF. Filled out from reference TRBV7-9 and TRBJ1-2, the complete variable domain reads DTGVSQNPRHKITKRGQNVTFRCDPISEHNRLYWYRQTLGQGPEFLTYFQNEAQLEKSRLLSDRFSAERPKGSFSTLEIQRTEQGDSAMYLCASSSGAAGYTFGSGTRLTVV.

A note on this clone: The identical CDR3 is also encoded by other nucleotide sequences in the sample. The chain has TRBV2 and TRBJ1-6; 8 nucleotides agree with TRBD1. The germline CDR1 and CDR2 sequences are SNHLY and FYNNEI. The CDR3 extends over 14 amino acids. With V trimmed by 4 bases and J by 5 bases, 1 base remained unmatched. The CDR3 spells CASSVGQDNSPLHF. The CDR3 DNA follows: TGTGCCAGCAGTGTGGGACAGGATAATTCACCCCTCCACTTT.

The chain recombines TRBV6-2 or TRBV6-3 with TRBJ1-6; no clear D gene. V lost 0 bases and J lost 6, with 9 bases in between. CDR1 MNHEY and CDR2 SVGEGT come from the germline V gene. This CDR3 is built from 15 residues. This CDR3 is CASSYSRGFNSPLHF. DNA of the CDR3: TGTGCCAGCAGTTACTCGCGAGGGTTTAATTCACCCCTCCACTTT.

The chain combines TRBV6-5 with TRBJ1-2, with 8 bases lining up with TRBD1. Germline V gives CDR1 MNHEY, CDR2 SVGAGI. This CDR3 is 14 amino acids long. With V trimmed by 0 bases and J by 8 bases, 5 bases remained unmatched. CDR3 protein: CASSYSLDRGGYTF. As DNA, the CDR3 is TGTGCCAGCAGTTACTCCCTCGACAGGGGCGGCTACACCTTC.

The chain carries TRBV4-1 and TRBJ1-1, with D tentatively TRBD1 (5 bases). Trimming shortened V by 2 bases and J by 8 bases, and 15 bases separated the two germline ends. Germline V gene sequence: CDR1 MGHRA, CDR2 YSYEKL. This CDR3 is built from 14 residues. The CDR3 bases are TGCGCCAGCAGCCAAACGGCAGCTAGGGGAGAAGCTTTCTTT. Its translation is CASSQTAARGEAFF.

CDR3 bases: TGTGCCACCCCGCGTTGGGCCAGTGGGAACTATGGCTACACCTTC. Protein: CATPRWASGNYGYTF. The chain couples TRBV24-1 to TRBJ1-2; no clear D. The V and J ends lost 9 bases and 2 bases respectively, with 18 bases between them. The CDR3 runs to 15 residues. The germline gives CDR1 KGHDR, CDR2 SFDVKD.

This chain links TRBV10-3 with TRBJ1-5, with 8 bases aligning to TRBD1. The CDR3 spans 12 residues. Germline V CDR1 and CDR2: ENHRY, SYGVKD. V lost 11 bases to trimming and J lost 5 bases; unmatched junction nucleotides: 5. The CDR3 loop reads CAVGQGHQPQHF. The DNA of the CDR3 is TGTGCCGTTGGACAGGGACATCAGCCCCAGCATTTT.

The chain has TRBV6-5 and TRBJ1-1; D remains unclear. This CDR3 has 13 residues. Germline CDR1 reads MNHEY; CDR2 reads SVGAGI. V was shortened by 5 bases and J by 10 bases, with 17 bases between the two germline ends. CDR3 sequence (DNA): TGTGCCAGCAGTCGAACGACGGACCCAATAGCTTTCTTT. It codes for CASSRTTDPIAFF.

CDR3 sequence: CATGQAQSYEQYF. CDR3 coding DNA: TGTGCCACCGGACAGGCCCAATCCTACGAGCAGTACTTC. The chain has TRBV2 and TRBJ2-7; 7 positions match TRBD1. Per the germline V gene, CDR1 is SNHLY and CDR2 is FYNNEI. The CDR3 extends over 13 amino acids. V lost 10 bases to trimming and J lost 1 base; unmatched junction nucleotides: 7.

The rearrangement links TRBV9 to TRBJ1-1; no firm D call. The V gene's germline CDR1 is SGDLS and CDR2 YYNGEE. The CDR3 runs to 13 residues. Trimming took 1 base from V and 7 from J, leaving 11 bases between them. The CDR3 DNA is TGTGCCAGCAGCGTAACTATGCAGCTTGAAGCTTTCTTT. Amino acids: CASSVTMQLEAFF.

The V and J genes are TRBV30 and TRBJ2-3; TRBD2 agrees at 16 bases. Trimming cost V 8 bases and J 8 bases; bases outside gene matches: 16. Looked up from germline, CDR1 is GTSNPN and CDR2 is SVGIG (reference sequence). CDR3 length equals 17 residues. CDR3 nucleotides: TGTGCCCCGGGGACTAGCGGGGGGGAAGTCCGTCTTGGTACGCAGTATTTT. Translated, it gives CAPGTSGGEVRLGTQYF.

This chain's CDR3 is CASSQAGTGFVAQETQYF. CDR3 in DNA: TGTGCCAGCAGCCAAGCCGGGACAGGGTTTGTGGCGCAAGAGACCCAGTACTTC. The rearrangement uses TRBV4-2 and TRBJ2-5; 9 positions match TRBD1. The germline V gene has CDR1 LGHNA and CDR2 YNFKEQ. The CDR3 totals 18 residues. The trim removed 1 base at V and 2 bases at J, leaving 11 bases unmatched.

The chain has TRBV18 and TRBJ1-2, with TRBD1 matching over 8 bases. In germline, CDR1 is KGHSH, CDR2 LQKENI. Trimming removed 2 bases from V and 8 bases from J; junction bases left unmatched: 7. CDR3 length: 14 residues. Here the CDR3 reads CASSPRTGKGGYTF. The CDR3 nucleotides read TGTGCCAGCTCACCAAGGACAGGGAAGGGAGGCTACACCTTC.

CDR3 sequence (DNA): TGCGCCAGCAGCTTGGAGGGGGGAGGTAGCAATCAGCCCCAGCATTTT. This encodes CASSLEGGGSNQPQHF. V usage is TRBV5-1 and J usage is TRBJ1-5; perhaps TRBD1 as D (6 bases). CDR1 is SGHRS and CDR2 is YFSETQ in the germline V gene. This CDR3 region has 16 residues. V lost 0 bases to trimming and J lost 0 bases, with 10 bases between them.

The chain has TRBV30 and TRBJ2-7; D possibly corresponds to TRBD1 (5 bases). The V end was cut by 2 bases, the J end by 5 bases, with 10 bases between. The CDR3 totals 12 residues. Germline V gene sequence: CDR1 GTSNPN, CDR2 SVGIG (reference sequence). The CDR3 DNA reads as TGTGCCTGGAGTCGCACAGGCCACGAGCAGTACTTC. This gives the protein CAWSRTGHEQYF.

CDR3 sequence reads: CASSVGGLGTYRETQYF. CDR3 bases: TGTGCCAGCAGCGTAGGCGGGCTGGGCACGTACCGGGAGACCCAGTACTTC. J is TRBJ2-5 and V is TRBV9; possible D gene TRBD2, 5 bases. This CDR3 contains 17 residues. Germline V gene sequence: CDR1 SGDLS, CDR2 YYNGEE. The ends were cut back, 0 bases at V and 5 bases at J, with 20 bases in the middle.

The V gene is TRBV10-3, the J gene TRBJ2-4; the D gene is possibly TRBD1 (5 bases). V was trimmed by 3 bases and J by 0 bases, leaving 9 bases between them. This CDR3 comprises 15 residues. Germline values: CDR1 ENHRY, CDR2 SYGVKD. As DNA, the CDR3 is TGTGCCATCAGTGAACAGGCGGTAGCCAAAAACATTCAGTACTTC. Translated, it gives CAISEQAVAKNIQYF.

This chain joins TRBV3-1 (or the pseudogene TRBV3-2) and TRBJ1-2, with 11 nucleotides matching TRBD1. From germline, CDR1 is LGHDT and CDR2 YNNKEL (reference sequence). The CDR3 has 14 residues. Germline trimming cut 4 bases from V and 7 bases from J; bases unmatched to any gene: 5. The CDR3: CASSPGQGAGGYTF. The DNA of the CDR3 is TGTGCCAGCAGCCCAGGACAGGGGGCGGGTGGCTACACCTTC.

In this sample, this clone turned up a few times. This chain uses TRBV27 with TRBJ1-5; 7 bases match TRBD1. The junction had 6 bases not matched to a gene; V was cut back by 4 bases and J by 3 bases. This CDR3 has 15 amino acids. The germline V gene encodes CDR1 MNHEY and CDR2 SMNVEV (reference sequence). CDR3 region: CASSYTGTVNQPQHF. The CDR3 DNA sequence: TGTGCCAGCAGTTATACCGGGACAGTCAATCAGCCCCAGCATTTT.